This T cell receptor (beta chain) was sequenced in a study of T cell repertoires in cytomegalovirus infection. Study as a whole: Both a matching HLA type and CMV infection were indicated by public TCR beta signatures.

This clonotype was counted only a few times. Its antigen is not identified. General study results and limits: Within the response measured ex vivo, HLA-C-restricted CMV-specific TCR beta clonotypes were dominant. Individuals carrying CMV plus the relevant HLA were identified by cumulative frequency of public TCR beta families.

TCRdb passed the reads through MiXCR, listing each CDR3 protein once. Of 300,000 or so distinct CDR3 sequences in the sample, 9.6% were seen once. The sequence was obtained from a human donor in good health (CMV status not recorded). Some clones in this sample may be carry-over from other donors' samples. Sequencing was done on a sample of PBMCs.

The CDR3 reads CASSPPSGANTQYF. In DNA form, the CDR3 reads TGTGCCAGCTCACCACCGTCAGGGGCAAATACGCAGTATTTT. The J gene is TRBJ2-3, the V gene TRBV18, with a tentative D call TRBD1 (6 bases). Germline loops: CDR1 KGHSH, CDR2 LQKENI. Trimming cost V 0 bases and J 7 bases, with 11 bases left between them. This CDR3 has 14 residues.